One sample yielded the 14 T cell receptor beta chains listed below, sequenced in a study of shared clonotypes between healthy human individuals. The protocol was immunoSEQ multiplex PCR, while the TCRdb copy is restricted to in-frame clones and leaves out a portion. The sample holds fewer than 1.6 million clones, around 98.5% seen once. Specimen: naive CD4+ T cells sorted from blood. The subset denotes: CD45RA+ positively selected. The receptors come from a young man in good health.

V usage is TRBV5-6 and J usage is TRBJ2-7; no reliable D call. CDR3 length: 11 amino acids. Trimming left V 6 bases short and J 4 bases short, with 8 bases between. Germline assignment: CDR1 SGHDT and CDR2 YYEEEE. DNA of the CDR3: TGTGCCAGCAATTCGGATTACGAGCAGTACTTC. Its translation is CASNSDYEQYF.

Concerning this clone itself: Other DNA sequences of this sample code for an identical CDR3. Here the CDR3 reads CASSLSPSYEQYF. In nucleotides, the CDR3 is TGTGCCAGCAGTTTATCTCCCTCCTACGAGCAGTACTTC. The chain links TRBV27 to TRBJ2-7; D is uncertain. V shed 0 bases and J shed 0 bases, with 3 bases lying between them. The CDR3 totals 13 residues. Germline CDR1 is MNHEY and CDR2 is SMNVEV (reference sequence).

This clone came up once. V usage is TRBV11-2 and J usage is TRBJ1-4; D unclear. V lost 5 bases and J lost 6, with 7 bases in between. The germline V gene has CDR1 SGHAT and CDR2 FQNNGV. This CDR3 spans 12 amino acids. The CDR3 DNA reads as TGTGCCAGCAGCCGAAAAGATGAAAAACTGTTTTTT. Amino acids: CASSRKDEKLFF.

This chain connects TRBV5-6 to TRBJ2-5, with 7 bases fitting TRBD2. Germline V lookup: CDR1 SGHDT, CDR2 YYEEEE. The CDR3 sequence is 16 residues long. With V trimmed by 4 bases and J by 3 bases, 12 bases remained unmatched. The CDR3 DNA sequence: TGTGCCAGCAGCAAATCCGGGACTACAGTCAAAGAGACCCAGTACTTC. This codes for CASSKSGTTVKETQYF.

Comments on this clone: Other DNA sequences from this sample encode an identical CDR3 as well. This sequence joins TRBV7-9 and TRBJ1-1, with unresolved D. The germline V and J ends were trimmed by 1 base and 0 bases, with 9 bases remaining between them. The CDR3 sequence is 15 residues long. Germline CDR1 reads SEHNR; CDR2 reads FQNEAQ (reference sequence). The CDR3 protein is CASSLGVGMNTEAFF. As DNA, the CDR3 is TGTGCCAGCAGCTTAGGGGTAGGAATGAACACTGAAGCTTTCTTT.

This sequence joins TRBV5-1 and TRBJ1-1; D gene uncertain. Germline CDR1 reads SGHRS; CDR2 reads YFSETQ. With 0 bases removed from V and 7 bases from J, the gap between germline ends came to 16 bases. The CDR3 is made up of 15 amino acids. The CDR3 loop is CASSLEAGPGVEAFF. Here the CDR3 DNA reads TGCGCCAGCAGCTTGGAGGCCGGACCGGGAGTTGAAGCTTTCTTT.

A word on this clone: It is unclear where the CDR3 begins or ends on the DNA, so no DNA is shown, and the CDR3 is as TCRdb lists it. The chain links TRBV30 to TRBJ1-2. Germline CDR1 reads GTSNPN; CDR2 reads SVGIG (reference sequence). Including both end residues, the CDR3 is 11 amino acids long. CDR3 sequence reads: CAWSVGTGSTF.

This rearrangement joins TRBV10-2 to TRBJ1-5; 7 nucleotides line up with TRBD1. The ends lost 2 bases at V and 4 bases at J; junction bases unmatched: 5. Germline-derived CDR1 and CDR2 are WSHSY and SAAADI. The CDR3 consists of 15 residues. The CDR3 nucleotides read TGCGCCAGCAGTGAGGACAGGGTAGGGAATCAGCCCCAGCATTTT. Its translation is CASSEDRVGNQPQHF.

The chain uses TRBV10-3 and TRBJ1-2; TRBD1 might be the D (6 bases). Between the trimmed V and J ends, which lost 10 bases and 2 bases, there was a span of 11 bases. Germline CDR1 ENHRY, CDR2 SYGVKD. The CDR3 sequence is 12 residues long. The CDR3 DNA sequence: TGTGCCACGAGGGGGGGAAACTATGGCTACACCTTC. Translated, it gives CATRGGNYGYTF.

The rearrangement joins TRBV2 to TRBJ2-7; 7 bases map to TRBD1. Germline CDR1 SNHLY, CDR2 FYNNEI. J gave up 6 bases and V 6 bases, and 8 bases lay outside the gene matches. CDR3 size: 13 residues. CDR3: CASRGRGLGEQYF. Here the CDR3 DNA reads TGTGCCAGCAGGGGTAGGGGGCTCGGCGAGCAGTACTTC.

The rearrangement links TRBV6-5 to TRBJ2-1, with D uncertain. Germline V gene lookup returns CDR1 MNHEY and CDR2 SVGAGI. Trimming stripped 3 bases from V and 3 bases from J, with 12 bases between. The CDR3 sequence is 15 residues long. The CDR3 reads CASSYDNRHYNEQFF. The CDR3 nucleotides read TGTGCCAGCAGTTATGACAACAGACACTACAATGAGCAGTTCTTC.

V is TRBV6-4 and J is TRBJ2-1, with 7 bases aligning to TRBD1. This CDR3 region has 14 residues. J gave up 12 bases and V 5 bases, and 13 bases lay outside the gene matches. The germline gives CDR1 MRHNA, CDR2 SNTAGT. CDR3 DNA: TGTGCCAGCAGTTCAATGACAGGGCGCCCGGCGCAGTTCTTC. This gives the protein CASSSMTGRPAQFF.

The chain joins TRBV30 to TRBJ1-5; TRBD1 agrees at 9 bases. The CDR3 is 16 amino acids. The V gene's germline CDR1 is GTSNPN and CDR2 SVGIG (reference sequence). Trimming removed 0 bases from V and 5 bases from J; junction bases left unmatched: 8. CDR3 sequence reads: CAWSVAGRTGDQPQHF. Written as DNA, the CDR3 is TGTGCCTGGAGTGTGGCAGGGCGGACAGGGGATCAGCCCCAGCATTTT.

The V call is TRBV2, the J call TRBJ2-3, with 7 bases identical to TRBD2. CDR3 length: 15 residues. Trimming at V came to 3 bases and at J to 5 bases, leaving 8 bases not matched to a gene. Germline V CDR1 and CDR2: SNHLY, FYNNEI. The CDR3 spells CASSEEREEVDTQYF. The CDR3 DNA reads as TGTGCCAGCAGTGAGGAGCGGGAAGAGGTAGATACGCAGTATTTT.